One sample yielded the 15 T cell receptor beta chains listed below, sequenced in a study of shared clonotypes between healthy human individuals. Method: immunoSEQ multiplex PCR; TCRdb's copy keeps in-frame clones and lacks some. The sample shows about 380,000 clones, just over 95% of them seen only once. The sample taken for sequencing was memory CD8+ T cells sorted from blood. Subset specified: CD45RO+ cells pooled with CCR7-negative TemRA cells. The receptors derive from a man aged 25 to 45 in good health.

The chain combines TRBV30 with TRBJ2-7; D is unclear. Germline V gene data show CDR1 as GTSNPN and CDR2 as SVGIG (reference sequence). This CDR3 comprises 11 residues. Trimming left V 7 bases short and J 6 bases short, with 13 bases between. CDR3 coding DNA: TGTGCCTCATCCTCTAGTCGCGAGCAGTACTTC. This sequence encodes CASSSSREQYF. Using reference TRBV30 and TRBJ2-7 for the parts outside the CDR3, the full variable domain is SQTIHQWPATLVQPVGSPLSLECTVEGTSNPNLYWYRQAAGRGLQLLFYSVGIGQISSEVPQNLSASRPQDRQFILSSKKLLLSDSGFYLCASSSSREQYFGPGTRLTVT.

This chain joins TRBV4-2 and TRBJ2-3, with TRBD2 identical over 14 bases. This CDR3 comprises 20 residues. Germline-derived CDR1 and CDR2 are LGHNA and YNFKEQ. V lost 4 bases to trimming and J lost 0 bases; unmatched junction nucleotides: 12. CDR3 residues: CASSLYSGTSGSTSTDTQYF. CDR3 nucleotide sequence: TGTGCCAGCAGCCTCTACTCCGGGACTAGCGGGAGCACTAGCACAGATACGCAGTATTTT.

The CDR3 loop reads CASRPPDRGYGYTF. As DNA, the CDR3 is TGTGCCAGCAGACCCCCCGACAGGGGCTATGGCTACACCTTC. V gene TRBV28 combines with J gene TRBJ1-2, with 8 bases lining up with TRBD1. The J segment lost 4 bases and the V segment lost 6 bases, leaving 7 bases of the junction unmatched. CDR1 is MDHEN and CDR2 is SYDVKM in the germline V gene. The CDR3 covers 14 residues.

This clone was counted once. The chain links TRBV25-1 to TRBJ2-1, with a weak D call TRBD1 (6 bases). Germline V lookup: CDR1 MGHDK, CDR2 SYGVNS. The CDR3 is made up of 16 amino acids. The ends were cut back, 3 bases at V and 0 bases at J, with 12 bases in the middle. The CDR3 region is CASSDGQSISYNEQFF. CDR3 nucleotide sequence: TGTGCCAGCAGTGACGGACAGTCTATCTCCTACAATGAGCAGTTCTTC.

The chain links TRBV9 to TRBJ2-7; 9 positions agree with TRBD2. The V gene end was trimmed by 4 bases and the J gene end by 7 bases; junction bases not matched to a gene: 12. The CDR3 totals 15 residues. CDR1 SGDLS and CDR2 YYNGEE come from the germline V gene. Here the CDR3 reads CASSPSGGPSEEQYF. In DNA form, the CDR3 reads TGTGCCAGCAGCCCGAGCGGGGGGCCTTCAGAAGAGCAGTACTTC.

The chain is built from TRBV7-9 and TRBJ2-2; D possibly corresponds to TRBD1 (6 bases). V lost 3 bases to trimming and J lost 9 bases, with 14 bases between them. There are 14 residues in the CDR3. Per germline, CDR1 SEHNR and CDR2 FQNEAQ (reference sequence). The chain's CDR3 is CASSFSGGYRELFF. The DNA of the CDR3 is TGTGCCAGCAGCTTTTCTGGGGGCTACCGGGAGCTGTTTTTT.

This chain joins TRBV5-4 and TRBJ2-2, with D possibly TRBD2 on 5 matching bases. The CDR3 totals 16 residues. Trimming stripped 3 bases from V and 0 bases from J, with 12 bases between. CDR1 SGHNT and CDR2 YYREEE come from the germline V gene (reference sequence). The CDR3 protein is CASSSGSSANTGELFF. CDR3 DNA: TGTGCCAGCAGCTCGGGGAGTAGCGCGAACACCGGGGAGCTGTTTTTT.

This chain links TRBV6-1 with TRBJ2-1; D is unclear. The germline V gene has CDR1 MNHNS and CDR2 SASEGT. Trimming took 3 bases from V and 2 from J, leaving 11 bases between them. The CDR3 is 15 amino acids. CDR3 protein: CASSESGLTYNEQFF. In DNA, the CDR3 is TGTGCCAGCAGTGAGTCGGGCCTCACCTACAATGAGCAGTTCTTC.

This chain connects TRBV7-9 to TRBJ1-2, with D possibly matching TRBD1 (6 bases). The CDR3 extends over 13 amino acids. Trimming left V 1 base short and J 13 bases short, with 16 bases between. CDR1 SEHNR and CDR2 FQNEAQ come from the germline V gene (reference sequence). CDR3 nucleotide sequence: TGTGCCAGCAGCTTAGGAGGGGGAACATCCTCCACCTTC. This codes for CASSLGGGTSSTF.

The chain has TRBV10-3 and TRBJ1-5; no clear D gene. This CDR3 has 14 amino acids. Germline loops: CDR1 ENHRY, CDR2 SYGVKD. Trimming pared 2 bases from V and 5 bases from J, leaving 10 bases between. CDR3 loop: CAISEQYSHQPQHF. In nucleotides, the CDR3 is TGTGCCATCAGTGAGCAGTATAGTCATCAGCCCCAGCATTTT.

The chain couples TRBV18 to TRBJ2-2, with 9 bases lining up with TRBD2. The germline CDR1 and CDR2 sequences are KGHSH and LQKENI. V shed 3 bases, J shed 6 bases, and the junction held 5 bases outside the gene matches. The CDR3 totals 15 residues. CDR3 loop: CASSPLAGVAGELFF. CDR3 nucleotides: TGTGCCAGCTCACCGTTAGCGGGAGTAGCCGGGGAGCTGTTTTTT.

The chain has TRBV4-2 and TRBJ2-1; the D is unclear. This CDR3 has 15 residues. Germline CDR1 and CDR2: LGHNA and YNFKEQ. Trimming took 1 base from V and 2 from J, leaving 9 bases between them. The CDR3 DNA reads as TGTGCCAGCAGCCAAGTGATCTCTCCCTACAATGAGCAGTTCTTC. As protein: CASSQVISPYNEQFF.

Here the CDR3 DNA reads TGTGCCAGCAGTCCCATTTACAGGACCAGCAATCAGCCCCAGCATTTT. Translating gives CASSPIYRTSNQPQHF. The J gene is TRBJ1-5, the V gene TRBV27, with a tentative D call TRBD1 (5 bases). The V end was cut by 5 bases, the J end by 1 base, with 15 bases between. Germline V lookup: CDR1 MNHEY, CDR2 SMNVEV (reference sequence). The CDR3 has 16 amino acids.

The chain couples TRBV10-3 to TRBJ2-7, with 11 bases identical to TRBD2. This CDR3 is built from 12 residues. Germline-derived CDR1 and CDR2 are ENHRY and SYGVKD. The V segment lost 4 bases and the J segment 7 bases; nucleotides outside the gene matches: 0. The DNA for the CDR3 is TGTGCCATCAGTGGACTAGCGGGAGAGCAGTACTTC. Protein sequence: CAISGLAGEQYF.

This clone turned up a few times. This chain links TRBV7-8 with TRBJ1-3; tentative D call: TRBD1 (5 bases). CDR1 and CDR2 from the germline V gene are SGHVS and FQNEAQ. Trimming cost V 5 bases and J 8 bases, with 16 bases left between them. The CDR3 is 14 residues long. The DNA for the CDR3 is TGTGCCAGCAGCGGCCCGGGATTGGGGGACACCATATATTTT. It specifies CASSGPGLGDTIYF.